This T cell receptor (beta chain) was recorded in a study of T-cell memory formation after mild COVID-19. Study results and caveats: There was a balanced CD4/CD8 profile in clones contracting day 15 to 85, and later expanders leaned CD4+.

Amplification by 5'RACE using constant-segment primers produced TCR alpha and TCR beta cDNA libraries that carried sample barcodes and UMIs. TCRdb independently ran MiXCR on the 5' RACE reads; one entry per CDR3 protein. The repertoire consists of around 200,000 distinct CDR3 sequences, with around 21% occurring once and the leading ten covering 23%. Comment on this clonotype: Its antigen is not known.

V shed 4 bases and J 8 bases; nucleotides not matched to a gene: 5. The germline V gene has CDR1 SGHTA and CDR2 FQGNSA. There are 16 residues in the CDR3. The sample taken for sequencing was PBMCs or a T cell subset sorted from them (not recorded which). V gene TRBV7-2 combines with J gene TRBJ2-2, with 15 bases aligning to TRBD2. The source of this sequence is an adult woman who had mild COVID-19 (a few samples of this study predate the infection). Cell type and time point are not known. The CDR3 reads CASSSRTSGRVGELFF. DNA for the CDR3: TGTGCCAGCAGCTCGAGGACTAGCGGGAGGGTAGGGGAGCTGTTTTTT.